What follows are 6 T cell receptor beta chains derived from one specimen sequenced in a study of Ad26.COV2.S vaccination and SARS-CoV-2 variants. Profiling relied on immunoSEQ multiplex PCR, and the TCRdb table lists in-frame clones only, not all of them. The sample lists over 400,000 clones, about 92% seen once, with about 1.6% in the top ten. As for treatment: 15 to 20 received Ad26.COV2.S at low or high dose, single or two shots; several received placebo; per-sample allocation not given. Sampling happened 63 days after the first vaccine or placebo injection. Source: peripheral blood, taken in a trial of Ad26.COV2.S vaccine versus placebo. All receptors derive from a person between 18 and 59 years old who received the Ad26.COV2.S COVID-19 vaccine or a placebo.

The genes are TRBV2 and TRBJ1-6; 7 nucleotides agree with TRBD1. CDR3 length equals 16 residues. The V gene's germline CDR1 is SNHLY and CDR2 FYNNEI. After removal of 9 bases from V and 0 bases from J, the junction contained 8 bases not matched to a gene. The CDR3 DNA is TGTGCCAGGGCTGACAGGGAGGGCTCCTATAATTCACCCCTCCACTTT. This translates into CARADREGSYNSPLHF.

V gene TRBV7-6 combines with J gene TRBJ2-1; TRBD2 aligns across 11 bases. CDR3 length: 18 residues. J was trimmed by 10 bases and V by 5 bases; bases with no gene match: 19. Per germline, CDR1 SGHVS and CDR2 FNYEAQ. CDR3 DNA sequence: TGTGCCAGCAGCCCCACGGCATTTCTAGCGGGGGGCCCGAGCGAGCAGTTCTTC. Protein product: CASSPTAFLAGGPSEQFF. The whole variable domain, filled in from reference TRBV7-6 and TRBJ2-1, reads GAGVSQSPRYKVTKRGQDVALRCDPISGHVSLYWYRQALGQGPEFLTYFNYEAQQDKSGLPNDRFSAERPEGSISTLTIQRTEQRDSAMYRCASSPTAFLAGGPSEQFFGPGTRLTVL.

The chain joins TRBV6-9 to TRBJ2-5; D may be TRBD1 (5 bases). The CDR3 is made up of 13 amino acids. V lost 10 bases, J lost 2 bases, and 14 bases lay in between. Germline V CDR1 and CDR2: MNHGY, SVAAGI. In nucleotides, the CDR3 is TGTGCCACCCAGGGCAGGCTACAAGAGACCCAGTACTTC. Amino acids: CATQGRLQETQYF.

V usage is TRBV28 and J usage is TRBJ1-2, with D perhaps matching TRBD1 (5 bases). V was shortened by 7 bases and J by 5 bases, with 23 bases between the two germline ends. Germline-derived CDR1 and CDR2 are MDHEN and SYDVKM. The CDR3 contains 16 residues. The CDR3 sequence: CASTPSPGIWIYGYTF. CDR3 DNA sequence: TGTGCCAGCACACCATCACCAGGGATCTGGATTTATGGCTACACCTTC.

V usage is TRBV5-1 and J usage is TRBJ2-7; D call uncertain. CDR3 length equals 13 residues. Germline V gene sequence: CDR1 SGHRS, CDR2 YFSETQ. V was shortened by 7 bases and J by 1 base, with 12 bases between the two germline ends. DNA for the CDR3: TGCGCCAGCCGGCTTGGGCCTTCCTACGAGCAGTACTTC. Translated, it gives CASRLGPSYEQYF.

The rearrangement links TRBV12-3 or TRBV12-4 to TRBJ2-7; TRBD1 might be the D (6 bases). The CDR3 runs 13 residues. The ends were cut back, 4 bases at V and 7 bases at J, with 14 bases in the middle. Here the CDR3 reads CASSWGPRGEQYF. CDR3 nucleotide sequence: TGTGCCAGCAGTTGGGGGCCAAGGGGAGAGCAGTACTTC.